This T cell receptor (beta chain) was documented in a study of T cells in Graves' hyperthyroidism and ophthalmopathy (dated by TCRdb to between 2019 and 2020). As for the study more broadly: Peripheral blood was sampled at the time of initial diagnosis, prior to any treatment. The paper reports TCR Vbeta CDR3 sequencing of approximately 130 peripheral blood samples: some 44 ophthalmopathy, fewer than 80 hyperthyroidism and 17 progressor patients. The study also compared thyroid tissue and blood T-cell repertoires from more than 5 Graves' hyperthyroidism patients. After sampling, hyperthyroidism patients received methimazole starting at 30 mg daily, and ophthalmopathy patients received high-dose intravenous methylprednisolone. TCR V-J signatures able to tell the groups apart were searched for in a discovery cohort of 100 or so patients, of whom 43 had Graves' ophthalmopathy and about 60 had stable Graves' hyperthyroidism. The approximately 98 discovery patients were randomly divided into training and test sets at a 7:3 ratio. Whether ophthalmopathy could be predicted prospectively was tested in an independent validation cohort made up of approximately 19 hyperthyroidism patients plus 17 patients who later progressed to ophthalmopathy. Broader findings and caveats from the paper: During validation, the model predicted progression to ophthalmopathy a median of approximately 6 months ahead of onset, with more than 60% sensitivity and roughly 75% specificity. Sample size was not statistically predetermined, and investigators were not blinded to group allocation. Most expanded thyroid clonotypes (frequency above 0.001) were also detected in blood, suggesting blood repertoires may reflect thyroid immune responses. In cross-validation, a model built on a 13 V-J signature told ophthalmopathy apart from stable hyperthyroidism with just under 90% sensitivity and about 81% specificity, and in testing the same model reached 80%/75%.

V was cut back by 6 bases and J by 0 bases, leaving a gap of 6 bases between them. Based on the germline V gene, the CDR1 and CDR2 sequences are SGHRS and YFSETQ. From cysteine to phenylalanine, the CDR3 is 13 amino acids long. The retained sequence is limited to the CDR3, 39 bases, with the frame set at the first base. This clonotype occurred many times. What this receptor recognizes is not known. Base qualities are not at hand, and no much larger clone is one base apart. The TCR beta CDR3 regions were amplified from RNA transcripts. The TCR CDR3 was subjected to a first round of RT-PCR using the HTBI primer set and the Qiagen OneStep RT-PCR kit. A second multiplex PCR round built the libraries, followed by size selection and purification. Paired-end sequencing of the libraries was performed with 100 bp reads on an Illumina HiSeq2000. Per the authors' processing: SOAPnuke was used to process the raw data, with reads discarded if the reads contained adapters or uncalled bases, had a mean Phred below 15, or lacked an exact constant-primer or identifier match. High-quality paired reads were merged with COPE v1.2.5, and unique nucleotide sequences were defined as clonotypes. MiTCR v1.1 was used to align clonotypes to the IMGT TRBV, TRBD and TRBJ reference segments. The analysis included only V-J combinations with a frequency above 0.0001, which together covered approximately 99% of the repertoires. A TCS score was defined as the ratio between F50 (clonal expansion) and ExV (chaos), using BLOSUM62-based TCRdist between CDR3 peptides within each V-J. Welch's t-statistics and random forest reduced just over 500 V-J features to 13, which were used in a naive Bayes classifier (R e1071). TCRdb's own reprocessing of the public reads used fastp at Q25 and MiXCR and kept productive beta chains. One record per CDR3 amino acid sequence lists the most common genes and DNA. These V and J calls are TCRdb output, not the study's own analysis. The sample yields approximately 330,000 distinct CDR3 sequences; around 20% were counted once. The leading ten clones occupy around half of the sample.

Stable Graves' hyperthyroidism was defined as no progression to ophthalmopathy during 18 months of follow-up. Hyperthyroidism patients were aged 18 to 65 years and newly diagnosed, with disease duration of less than 2 months. Exclusion was applied to patients with uncontrolled infections, other autoimmune diseases, pregnancy or lactation. Diagnoses were based on clinical symptoms, serum thyroxine and TRAb, thyroid ultrasound and orbital computed tomography. Ficoll-Paque density gradient centrifugation was used to isolate PBMCs from about 9.4 ml of fresh peripheral blood. Total RNA was extracted using Trizol reagent, and RNA quality was assessed on an Agilent 2100 Bioanalyzer.

In this chain, TRBV5-1 is recombined with TRBJ2-2; TRBD1 is a weak D gene call, 5 bases matching. Sequencing used blood. This clonotype originated in a woman aged 45-65 years with Graves' hyperthyroidism. The DNA sequence reads TGCGCCAGCACAGGGTCGAACACCGGGGAGCTGTTTTTT. Its protein reads: CASTGSNTGELFF.